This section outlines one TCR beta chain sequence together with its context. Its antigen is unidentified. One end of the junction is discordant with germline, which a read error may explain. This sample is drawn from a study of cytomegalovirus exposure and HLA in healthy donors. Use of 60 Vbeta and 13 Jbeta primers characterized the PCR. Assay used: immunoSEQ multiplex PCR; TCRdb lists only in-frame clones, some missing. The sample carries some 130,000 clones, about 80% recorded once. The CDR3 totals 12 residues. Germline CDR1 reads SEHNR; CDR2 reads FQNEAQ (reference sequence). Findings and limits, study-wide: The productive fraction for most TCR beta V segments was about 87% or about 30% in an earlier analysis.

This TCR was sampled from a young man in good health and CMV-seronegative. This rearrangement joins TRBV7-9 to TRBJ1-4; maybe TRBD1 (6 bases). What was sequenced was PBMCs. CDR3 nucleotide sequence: TGTTCCAGCAGCCGGACAGATGAAAAACTGTTTTTT. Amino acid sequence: CSSSRTDEKLFF.